Given below is one T cell receptor (beta chain) in context. Isolation of total RNA was performed on whole blood, with no prior T cell sorting. The germline V gene encodes CDR1 MDHEN and CDR2 SYDVKM. The CDR3 is 16 amino acids. The sample belongs to a study of monozygotic twins with inflammatory bowel disease. Researchers ran eight separate cDNA reactions for each sample. TCRdb reprocessed the 5' RACE reads, keeping one entry per CDR3 protein, no DNA. The sample table includes 300,000 to 400,000 distinct CDR3 sequences. The V and J genes are TRBV28 and TRBJ2-2. The clonotype was recovered from a human donor with ulcerative colitis or Crohn's disease, or a healthy co-twin of an affected twin (not recorded which). The specimen was blood. The CDR3 region is CASSLMVIGNTGELFF.